This passage covers 13 T cell receptor beta chains from one sample sequenced in a study of long-term antiretroviral therapy in people with HIV. Version v3.0 of the immunoSEQ assay was performed at survey level. The data were produced by immunoSEQ multiplex PCR, yet TCRdb's version contains in-frame clones alone and is incomplete. The table lists about 8,600 clones, about 73% of them singletons. The sample in question was unsorted PBMCs, obtained 0.6 years before starting antiretroviral therapy. These receptors all come from a man in his forties with HIV.

About this clone itself: This specimen includes other DNA sequences encoding the same CDR3. This rearrangement joins TRBV5-1 to TRBJ2-1; D is possibly TRBD2 (6 bases). V lost 0 bases to trimming and J lost 4 bases, with 11 bases between them. The CDR3 runs to 15 residues. Germline assignment: CDR1 SGHRS and CDR2 YFSETQ. The DNA of the CDR3 is TGCGCCAGCAGCTTGGACGGGGGAGCTTACAATGAGCAGTTCTTC. Translating it yields CASSLDGGAYNEQFF.

The V and J genes are TRBV11-2 and TRBJ1-1, with 9 bases identical to TRBD1. Germline-derived CDR1 and CDR2 are SGHAT and FQNNGV. V dropped 4 bases and J dropped 4; count of bases not matched to a gene: 4. This CDR3 spans 14 amino acids. The CDR3 DNA is TGTGCCAGCAGCTCCTACAGGGGGCTCACTGAAGCTTTCTTT. Translating it yields CASSSYRGLTEAFF.

The V call is TRBV5-1, the J call TRBJ2-5; D is ambiguous. Trimming took 4 bases from V and 6 from J, leaving 16 bases between them. The CDR3 totals 14 residues. CDR1 is SGHRS and CDR2 is YFSETQ in the germline V gene. CDR3 nucleotides: TGCGCCAGCAGCCCGGGTGGGGTAGGAAAGACCCAGTACTTC. This translates into CASSPGGVGKTQYF.

The CDR3 DNA reads as TGTGCCAGCAGCTTTCTAGGGGGATCTGAAGCTTTCTTT. Protein: CASSFLGGSEAFF. The chain carries TRBV7-2 and TRBJ1-1; possible D gene TRBD1, 6 bases. This CDR3 spans 13 amino acids. Germline assignment: CDR1 SGHTA and CDR2 FQGNSA. The V gene lost 3 bases and the J gene lost 6 bases, with 11 bases spanning the gap.

The CDR3 nucleotides are TGCAGCGTTGACCCCGGGACAGGGAGCCTCGAGCAGTACTTC. It yields the protein CSVDPGTGSLEQYF. The chain joins TRBV29-1 to TRBJ2-7; TRBD1 agrees at 9 bases. The germline CDR1 and CDR2 sequences are SQVTM and ANQGSEA. The V segment lost 3 bases and the J segment 6 bases; nucleotides outside the gene matches: 9. This CDR3 has 14 residues.

The gene calls are TRBV27 and TRBJ2-7; TRBD2 matches 8 bases. CDR1 and CDR2 from the germline V gene are MNHEY and SMNVEV (reference sequence). The CDR3 spans 15 residues. V trimming: 2 bases; J trimming: 4 bases; junction bases outside the gene matches: 7. CDR3 sequence (DNA): TGTGCCAGCAGTTTAGGTACGGGGGGGGGATACGAGCAGTACTTC. It encodes CASSLGTGGGYEQYF.

The V and J genes are TRBV27 and TRBJ2-1, with D uncertain. This CDR3 region has 14 residues. Germline CDR1 is MNHEY and CDR2 is SMNVEV (reference sequence). The V gene lost 7 bases and the J gene lost 6 bases, with 16 bases spanning the gap. The CDR3 bases are TGTGCCAGCACCTACTCCGACTTGGCCAATGAGCAGTTCTTC. Translation gives CASTYSDLANEQFF.

The V and J genes are TRBV30 and TRBJ1-4, with 8 bases lining up with TRBD1. Germline trimming cut 0 bases from V and 8 bases from J; bases unmatched to any gene: 8. Germline assignment: CDR1 GTSNPN and CDR2 SVGIG (reference sequence). The CDR3 contains 15 residues. CDR3: CAWSVSLTGEEKLFF. The CDR3 region has the DNA TGTGCCTGGAGTGTATCCCTGACAGGGGAAGAAAAACTGTTTTTT.

The gene calls are TRBV2 and TRBJ2-1, with 15 bases aligning to TRBD2. The germline CDR1 and CDR2 sequences are SNHLY and FYNNEI. The V segment lost 5 bases and the J segment 9 bases; nucleotides outside the gene matches: 8. This CDR3 region has 16 residues. The CDR3 DNA is TGTGCCAGCAGTTCCGGACTAGCGGGGGGGTATAGTGAGCAGTTCTTC. Its translation: CASSSGLAGGYSEQFF.

This chain uses TRBV4-2 with TRBJ2-7; D ambiguous. This CDR3 spans 14 amino acids. From germline, CDR1 is LGHNA and CDR2 YNFKEQ. V was trimmed by 1 base and J by 2 bases, leaving 9 bases between them. Written as DNA, the CDR3 is TGTGCCAGCAGCCAAGTCGGAGACCCCTACGAGCAGTACTTC. Its translation: CASSQVGDPYEQYF.

There are a few counts of this clone. The gene calls are TRBV2 and TRBJ1-5, with 10 bases aligning to TRBD1. The CDR3 is 19 amino acids. CDR1 SNHLY and CDR2 FYNNEI come from the germline V gene. With V trimmed by 2 bases and J by 8 bases, 18 bases remained unmatched. The CDR3 bases are TGTGCCAGCAGTGAACACCTCCTCTCTGGGACAGGGGACTTGAAGCCCCAGCATTTT. It codes for CASSEHLLSGTGDLKPQHF.

The genes are TRBV10-3 and TRBJ1-6; D is uncertain. Germline-derived CDR1 and CDR2 are ENHRY and SYGVKD. CDR3 length: 15 residues. Trimming left V 7 bases short and J 8 bases short, with 18 bases between. The CDR3 bases are TGTGCCATCAAGGGTTCGAGATTGAGGGATTCACCCCTCCACTTT. Protein sequence: CAIKGSRLRDSPLHF.

The chain is built from TRBV5-1 and TRBJ1-3; no firm D call. Germline V gene sequence: CDR1 SGHRS, CDR2 YFSETQ. Trimming cost V 1 base and J 0 bases, with 11 bases left between them. The CDR3 is 16 amino acids. CDR3 bases: TGCGCCAGCAGCTTGCAGAGCCCCGACTCTGGAAACACCATATATTTT. Translating it yields CASSLQSPDSGNTIYF.